Each of the 12 T cell receptor beta chains below was sequenced from the same sample in a study of OX40 agonist ivuxolimab in advanced cancers. TCRdb keeps only in-frame clones here, not all; method: immunoSEQ multiplex PCR. The sample lists about 73,000 clones; just over 85% were seen once. The sequenced sample was CD4+ or CD8+ T cells sorted from blood, obtained in a trial of the OX40 agonist ivuxolimab. The receptor source for this set is an adult with an advanced solid tumor such as melanoma, head and neck, liver or kidney cancer.

The CDR3 region has the DNA TGTGCCAGTAGTACACTCTCCAGGGGGCGCGGAGGAAACACCATATATTTT. Amino acids: CASSTLSRGRGGNTIYF. The chain recombines TRBV19 with TRBJ1-3; TRBD1 agrees at 8 bases. Germline V gene data show CDR1 as LNHDA and CDR2 as SQIVND (reference sequence). V lost 4 bases to trimming and J lost 4 bases; unmatched junction nucleotides: 12. CDR3 length: 17 amino acids.

The gene calls are TRBV6-5 and TRBJ1-2; 7 bases are shared with TRBD1. Trimming at V came to 6 bases and at J to 8 bases, leaving 12 bases not matched to a gene. This CDR3 spans 14 amino acids. Germline V lookup: CDR1 MNHEY, CDR2 SVGAGI. The CDR3 is CASSQAGDSDGYTF. DNA of the CDR3: TGTGCCAGCAGCCAAGCCGGGGACAGTGACGGCTACACCTTC.

This clone was seen more than once but under ten times. V usage is TRBV7-9 and J usage is TRBJ1-4; TRBD1 agrees at 11 bases. Trimming at V came to 5 bases and at J to 12 bases, leaving 8 bases not matched to a gene. The germline V gene has CDR1 SEHNR and CDR2 FQNEAQ (reference sequence). The CDR3 contains 14 residues. CDR3 loop: CASSRTGGESELFF. CDR3 nucleotides: TGTGCCAGCAGCAGGACAGGGGGCGAGTCAGAACTGTTTTTT.

Written as DNA, the CDR3 is TGCGCCAGCAGCCAAGACAGTCAAGAGACCCAGTACTTC. It encodes CASSQDSQETQYF. The chain joins TRBV4-1 to TRBJ2-5; no reliable D call. The V gene's germline CDR1 is MGHRA and CDR2 YSYEKL. The CDR3 loop spans 13 amino acids. Deletions cut 0 bases from V and 2 bases from J, with 4 bases between.

This chain links TRBV10-3 with TRBJ1-5; 8 nucleotides agree with TRBD1. V gave up 10 bases and J gave up 2 bases; unmatched junction bases: 4. This CDR3 region has 13 residues. Germline CDR1 ENHRY, CDR2 SYGVKD. CDR3 nucleotide sequence: TGTGCCACCGGGACAGGAGGCAATCAGCCCCAGCATTTT. Translating gives CATGTGGNQPQHF.

The gene calls are TRBV18 and TRBJ2-1; D might be TRBD2 (6 bases). This CDR3 spans 13 amino acids. Trimming removed 4 bases at V and 9 bases at J, with 13 bases between. The germline V gene has CDR1 KGHSH and CDR2 LQKENI. CDR3 DNA: TGTGCCAGCTCACAGGAGGGCCCAATTGAGCAGTTCTTC. This translates into CASSQEGPIEQFF.

DNA for the CDR3: TGTGCCAGCAGTTACCACAGGGGCGGCAATCAGCCCCAGCATTTT. Encoded protein: CASSYHRGGNQPQHF. The chain uses TRBV6-6 and TRBJ1-5; TRBD1 agrees at 7 bases. The germline gives CDR1 MNHNY, CDR2 SVGAGI (reference sequence). This CDR3 is built from 15 residues. Germline trimming cut 2 bases from V and 2 bases from J; bases unmatched to any gene: 3.

The J gene is TRBJ1-2, the V gene TRBV14; D perhaps matches TRBD1 (5 bases). The germline V gene has CDR1 SGHDN and CDR2 FVKESK. Trimming removed 1 base from V and 4 bases from J, with 13 bases in between. The CDR3 is 15 residues long. The CDR3 spells CASSQGGTKSYGYTF. DNA for the CDR3: TGTGCCAGCAGCCAAGGAGGGACCAAAAGCTATGGCTACACCTTC.

The chain employs TRBV7-9 and TRBJ2-5; D is possibly TRBD2 (5 bases). The CDR3 runs 15 residues. The V gene lost 4 bases and the J gene lost 2 bases, with 14 bases spanning the gap. The V gene's germline CDR1 is SEHNR and CDR2 FQNEAQ (reference sequence). For the CDR3, the DNA is TGTGCCAGCAGCTCCGGGGAATGGGGACAAGAGACCCAGTACTTC. Amino acids: CASSSGEWGQETQYF.

In this sample, this clone turned up once. The chain is built from TRBV19 and TRBJ2-6; D call uncertain. The V and J ends lost 1 base and 0 bases respectively, with 7 bases between them. Germline V gene data show CDR1 as LNHDA and CDR2 as SQIVND (reference sequence). CDR3 size: 16 residues. The CDR3 reads CASSIGALSGANVLTF. In nucleotides, the CDR3 is TGTGCCAGTAGTATAGGGGCCCTCTCTGGGGCCAACGTCCTGACTTTC.

The CDR3 DNA is TGTGCCAGCAGTGATTCGTCCGGGATTAATGAAAAACTGTTTTTT. Its protein product is CASSDSSGINEKLFF. This chain links TRBV2 with TRBJ1-4; D gene ambiguous. From germline, CDR1 is SNHLY and CDR2 FYNNEI. The germline V and J ends were trimmed by 3 bases and 4 bases, with 12 bases remaining between them. This CDR3 region has 15 residues. The whole variable domain, filled in from reference TRBV2 and TRBJ1-4, reads EPEVTQTPSHQVTQMGQEVILRCVPISNHLYFYWYRQILGQKVEFLVSFYNNEISEKSEIFDDQFSVERPDGSNFTLKIRSTKLEDSAMYFCASSDSSGINEKLFFGSGTQLSVL.

The chain links TRBV10-3 to TRBJ2-5, with D maybe TRBD1 (6 bases). CDR3 size: 15 residues. V lost 4 bases to trimming and J lost 4 bases, with 16 bases between them. Germline V gene data show CDR1 as ENHRY and CDR2 as SYGVKD. The CDR3 loop is CAISGAGDLSETQYF. CDR3 sequence (DNA): TGTGCCATCAGTGGGGCAGGGGATCTTTCAGAGACCCAGTACTTC.